This T cell receptor (beta chain) was found in a study of beta chain features in type 1 diabetes (dated by TCRdb to the late 2010s). Background for the entire study: No differences in mean age, gender distribution, total cell number or subset yield were found between patients and healthy donors. A total of roughly 99,000,000 sorted cells were examined across all samples, and the number of cells per subset was strongly correlated with RNA yield. The study compared TCRB repertoires of sorted circulating CD4+ T cell subsets between recently diagnosed type 1 diabetes patients and matched healthy donors. Regulatory and stem cell-like memory subsets were obtained from only 8 patients and roughly 8 healthy donors, while naive and central memory subsets were obtained from all 30 or so donors. Paper-wide results and their limitations: PCR may preferentially amplify shorter templates, but because patient and control samples were amplified and corrected together, any resulting skew would affect both groups equally. Only small numbers of individuals were included in the HLA sub-analyses, which left unresolved whether HLA type had any influence on TCRB rearrangement. A moderate but significant shortening of TCRB CDR3 length was observed in type 1 diabetes patients in all four CD4+ subsets. The naive, central memory and regulatory TCRB repertoires appeared to resemble one another more closely among patients than among healthy donors. At VDJ recombination sites, type 1 diabetes patients had fewer insertions and more deleted nucleotides, which implies abnormalities in thymic rearrangement. Because cDNA was sequenced instead of genomic DNA, activated cells with high expression could be over-represented, although the groups did not differ in activation or CD3 levels.

The entire isolated RNA was reverse transcribed using the High Capacity cDNA Reverse Transcription Kit, and thus expressed TCRB transcripts were sequenced. Deep immunoSEQ sequencing was performed on naive, central memory and regulatory T cell samples, with an average of roughly 3.6 million total reads per sample. After sorted cells were lysed in RLT buffer, RNA was extracted with DNase-treated RNeasy Micro or Mini kits, with the choice depending on cell number. Each cell subset was processed separately to prevent cross-contamination, with patient and healthy donor samples processed together. Using the immunoSEQ multiplex PCR, TCRB sequences were amplified from cDNA into 87-bp fragments spanning the CDR3 region. The amplicons were sequenced using the Illumina HiSeq platform. Per the source publication's procedure: Synthetic template baselines were used to correct PCR bias computationally, reads within Hamming distance 2 were collapsed, and singletons that could not be merged were discarded. Reads were aligned against IMGT to assign V, D and J genes, CDR3 length and insertions or deletions at six rearrangement sites. Clonotype counts were normalized to sorted cell number within each subset before computing true diversity and Gini coefficients with the tcR R package. Repertoire sharing was quantified using the overlap coefficient calculated on TCRB nucleotide sequences. As a proxy for the pre-selection repertoire, out-of-frame TCRB sequences from naive cells were analyzed. Sourced from immuneACCESS, this table was stored by TCRdb with only in-frame sequences that have V and J called. A share of the clones is absent; for the studies checked, an unresolved V gene accounts for under half, and the remainder has no known explanation. V and J calls and clone size come straight from that table; D and trimming were deduced from the DNA. In all, the sample holds a few hundred thousand clones, and approximately 15% of those were seen once. Roughly 0.019% of the sample belongs to the ten largest clones.

The germline V gene (reference sequence) provides CDR1 GTSNPN and CDR2 SVGIG. Including the terminal cysteine and phenylalanine, the CDR3 comprises 12 residues. The DNA shown is the 36-base CDR3, in frame from base 1. Trimming at the junction amounts to 1 base on V and 5 bases on J, and the germline ends lie 8 bases apart. The table lists this clone with a few counts. What this receptor recognizes is not known. It has no much larger one-base neighbor in the sample; base qualities were not kept. Each donor gave one peripheral blood draw, averaging roughly 100 mL, which was collected into heparinised tubes. Naive, central memory, regulatory and stem cell-like memory CD4+ T cells were sorted on a BD FACSAria II using a panel including CD45RO, CCR7, CD25, CD127, CD95 and CD27. Purity was above 95% for every sorted population. PBMCs were isolated immediately by Lymphoprep density gradient centrifugation and stained directly without culture. So that batch effects would be minimized, each experiment stained and sorted samples in pairs, pairing one healthy donor with one patient.

The chain is assembled from TRBV30 and TRBJ1-1, and perhaps TRBD1 as D gene, on 6 matching bases. The clonotype was recovered from a man aged 25-45 years with type 1 diabetes. Sequencing was performed on naive CD4+ T cells from blood. In the paper's terms, the cell subset or site label means: true naive CD4+ T cells. The DNA sequence is as follows: TGTGCCTGGAGTGGGCAGGGGACTGAAGCTTTCTTT. It encodes CAWSGQGTEAFF. The full variable domain, completed from the reference TRBV30 and TRBJ1-1 proteins outside the CDR3, reads SQTIHQWPATLVQPVGSPLSLECTVEGTSNPNLYWYRQAAGRGLQLLFYSVGIGQISSEVPQNLSASRPQDRQFILSSKKLLLSDSGFYLCAWSGQGTEAFFGQGTRLTVV.